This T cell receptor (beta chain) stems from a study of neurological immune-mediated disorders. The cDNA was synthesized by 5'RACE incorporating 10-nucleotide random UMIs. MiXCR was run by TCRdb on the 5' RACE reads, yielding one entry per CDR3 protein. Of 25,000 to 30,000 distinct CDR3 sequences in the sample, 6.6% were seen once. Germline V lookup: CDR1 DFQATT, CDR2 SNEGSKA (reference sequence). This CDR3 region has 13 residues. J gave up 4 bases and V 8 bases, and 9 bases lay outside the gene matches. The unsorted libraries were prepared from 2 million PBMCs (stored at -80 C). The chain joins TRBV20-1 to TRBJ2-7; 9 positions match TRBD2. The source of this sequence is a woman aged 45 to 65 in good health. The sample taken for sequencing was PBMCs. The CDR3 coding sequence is TGCAGTCTCAGGGGCGGGGGGGCGTACGAGCAGTACTTC. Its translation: CSLRGGGAYEQYF.